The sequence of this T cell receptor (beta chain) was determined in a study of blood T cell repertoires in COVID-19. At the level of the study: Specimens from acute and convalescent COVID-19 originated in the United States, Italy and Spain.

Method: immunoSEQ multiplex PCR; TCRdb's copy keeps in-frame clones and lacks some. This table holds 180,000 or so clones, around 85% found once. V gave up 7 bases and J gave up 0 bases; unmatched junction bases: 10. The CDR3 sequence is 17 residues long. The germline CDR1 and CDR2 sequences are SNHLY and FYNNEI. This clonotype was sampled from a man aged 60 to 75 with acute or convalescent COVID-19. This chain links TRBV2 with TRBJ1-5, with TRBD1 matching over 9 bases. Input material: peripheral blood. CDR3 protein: CASTPRGTGYSNQPQHF. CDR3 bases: TGTGCCAGCACCCCCCGCGGGACAGGGTATAGCAATCAGCCCCAGCATTTT.